The rows below give T cell receptor beta chains drawn from one sample of a study of stem cell transplantation in POMP-related autoinflammatory disease. The table came from immunoSEQ multiplex PCR; TCRdb's copy has only in-frame clones and leaves some out. This table has 33,000 or so clones, approximately 86% appearing once. The input for sequencing was CD4+ T cells from PBMCs, taken before stem cell transplantation. These receptors originate from a human donor with POMP-related autoinflammation and immune dysregulation (PRAID). Each CDR3 is given with its conserved first and last residue. Fields, in order: clone size, D gene, V gene, J gene, CDR3 DNA, CDR3 protein. The D gene is left open where the match is weak. Clone size is not always given. Where it is, it says once, few, many or a class for expanded clones.

NA	NA	TRBV6-6	TRBJ2-7	TGTGCCAGCAGTTTTCTGGCCCGCTCCTACGAGCAGTACTTC	CASSFLARSYEQYF
NA	TRBD1	TRBV2	TRBJ1-3	TGTGCCAGTAGCGGACAGGGCGCAGGAAACACCATATATTTT	CASSGQGAGNTIYF
NA	NA	TRBV9	TRBJ1-1	TGTGCCAGCAGCGTAGCCGCGAACACTGAAGCTTTCTTT	CASSVAANTEAFF
once	NA	TRBV5-4	TRBJ2-2	TGTGCCAGCAGCTTGGGGCCCTCGGGAACCGGGGAGCTGTTTTTT	CASSLGPSGTGELFF
NA	TRBD1	TRBV4-1	TRBJ1-1	TGCGCCAGCAGCCGACAGGGGAATTCGGACACTGAAGCTTTCTTT	CASSRQGNSDTEAFF
NA	NA	TRBV5-1	TRBJ2-7	TGCGCCAGCAGCTTGTTGGGGGAGGAGCAGTACTTC	CASSLLGEEQYF
NA	NA	TRBV28	TRBJ2-7	TGTGCCAGCGGGGATGGCGGTACCTCCTACGAGCAGTACTTC	CASGDGGTSYEQYF
NA	NA	TRBV2	TRBJ1-5	TGTGCCAGCAGTGAAGGTCCACCAAGGGGTCAGCCCCAGCATTTT	CASSEGPPRGQPQHF
once	NA	TRBV15	TRBJ2-2	TGTGCCACCAGCAGAGATCGGCTAGCCCCCGTCCTCCGGGAGCTGTTTTTT	CATSRDRLAPVLRELFF
once	TRBD1	TRBV12-5	TRBJ1-5	TGTGCTAGTGTCCCGGAAACAGGGGTGAATCAGCCCCAGCATTTT	CASVPETGVNQPQHF
NA	NA	TRBV18	TRBJ1-1	TGTGCCAGCTCCTTTCTGGACGGTGAAGCTTTCTTT	CASSFLDGEAFF